The 27 T cell receptor beta chains presented below share a single source sample, sequenced in a study of molecular identifiers for immune sequencing clone quantification. Each CDR3 protein is one row after TCRdb ran MiXCR on the PCR reads. The sample comprises around 82,000 distinct CDR3 sequences, around 20% of which are singletons, and 0.7% to 0.95% rests with the top ten. The sequenced sample consisted of naive CD8+ T cells from blood, with Jurkat cell RNA spiked in. Subset: FACS-sorted CD8+CD4-CCR7+CD45RA+ naive T cells. Every receptor here comes from a human donor in good health. Some libraries in this study had Jurkat cell RNA spiked in.

A remark on this clonotype: A single base separates this from a much larger clone, so it may be a read error. The chain recombines TRBV4-2 with TRBJ2-3; 7 bases map to TRBD2. The CDR3 runs 16 residues. Germline V gives CDR1 LGHNA, CDR2 YNFKEQ. In DNA form, the CDR3 reads TGTGCCGGCAGCCAAGGGAGTCTAGCGGGCACAGATACGCAGTATTTT. The encoded protein is CAGSQGSLAGTDTQYF.

This clonotype was detected ten times or more. The chain carries TRBV7-6 and TRBJ1-6; D is uncertain. Per germline, CDR1 SGHVS and CDR2 FNYEAQ. The CDR3 has 12 amino acids. V was shortened by 5 bases and J by 9 bases, with 8 bases between the two germline ends. The CDR3 sequence: CASSLIGSPLHF. In DNA, the CDR3 is TGTGCCAGCAGCCTAATTGGTTCACCCCTCCACTTT.

The chain is built from TRBV7-9 and TRBJ2-1; 10 nucleotides align to TRBD2. CDR1 is SEHNR and CDR2 is FQNEAQ in the germline V gene (reference sequence). This CDR3 region has 16 residues. Trimming took 2 bases from V and 9 from J; bases not matched to a gene: 10. CDR3 amino acids: CASSLSLAGEYGEQFF. CDR3 in DNA: TGTGCCAGCAGCTTATCCCTAGCGGGAGAATATGGTGAGCAGTTCTTC.

As to this clonotype: One base away lies a much larger clone, so this may be a sequencing read error. The chain employs TRBV7-9 and TRBJ2-7; D is undetermined. CDR1 is SEHNR and CDR2 is FQNEAQ in the germline V gene (reference sequence). This CDR3 contains 14 residues. V lost 5 bases and J 5 bases, leaving 16 bases between the germline ends. The CDR3 sequence: CASSVTLTRDEQYF. The CDR3 DNA reads TGTGCCAGCAGCGTCACGCTGACTCGAGACGAGCAGTACTTC.

This clonotype was counted at least ten times. The V call is TRBV10-3, the J call TRBJ2-1, with D possibly being TRBD2 (5 bases). Trimming took off 7 bases at V and 2 bases at J, with 21 bases between the two ends. The germline V gene encodes CDR1 ENHRY and CDR2 SYGVKD. The CDR3 is 17 residues long. The CDR3 bases are TGTGCCATCAAGAGCCCCGCGGCTAGCTTTACCTACAATGAGCAGTTCTTC. Translating it yields CAIKSPAASFTYNEQFF.

This clonotype was seen at least ten times. The chain couples TRBV10-3 to TRBJ2-7; TRBD1 might be the D (6 bases). CDR1 is ENHRY, CDR2 SYGVKD, per germline. The CDR3 runs to 15 residues. Trimming removed 6 bases from V and 0 bases from J, with 15 bases in between. In DNA form, the CDR3 reads TGTGCCATCAGCGTTACAGGGTCCGGCTCCTACGAGCAGTACTTC. Protein product: CAISVTGSGSYEQYF.

This clonotype was observed at least ten times. The chain joins TRBV4-1 to TRBJ1-1; D gene uncertain. The CDR3 is 15 residues long. Per the germline V gene, CDR1 is MGHRA and CDR2 is YSYEKL. Trimming left V 1 base short and J 11 bases short, with 20 bases between. The CDR3 DNA follows: TGCGCCAGCAGCCAAGGACTCAATTCCGTGCGAGGGGCTTTCTTT. Residues: CASSQGLNSVRGAFF.

This clonotype was counted once. The rearrangement joins TRBV15 to TRBJ2-3; D unclear. The end of the DNA fits TRBJ1-5 better, so the J call may be wrong. The CDR3 covers 18 residues. CDR1 and CDR2 (germline): LNHNV, YYDKDF (reference sequence). The CDR3 spells CATSRVASGRWSTDTQHF. CDR3 coding DNA: TGTGCCACCAGCAGAGTGGCTAGTGGGAGGTGGAGCACAGATACGCAGCATTTT.

This clonotype was seen at least ten times. V is TRBV6-5 and J is TRBJ2-1; D is perhaps TRBD1 or TRBD2 (5 bases each). This CDR3 contains 13 residues. Germline lookup yields CDR1 MNHEY and CDR2 SVGAGI. V dropped 0 bases and J dropped 8 bases, with 8 bases sitting between them. The CDR3 nucleotides read TGTGCCAGCAGTTACTCCAGAGGGGATGAGCAGTTCTTC. Its translation: CASSYSRGDEQFF.

This clonotype was picked up many times. The chain has TRBV7-9 and TRBJ2-1; D may be TRBD2 (5 bases). Germline CDR1 and CDR2: SEHNR and FQNEAQ (reference sequence). The V gene lost 6 bases and the J gene lost 2 bases, with 17 bases spanning the gap. This CDR3 comprises 16 residues. As DNA, the CDR3 is TGTGCCAGCAGTTCACCCCTCTCGGGGACCTACAATGAGCAGTTCTTC. The encoded protein is CASSSPLSGTYNEQFF.

This clonotype was picked up a small number of times. J is TRBJ1-4 and V is TRBV12-3 or TRBV12-4; weak D call: TRBD1 (5 bases). The CDR3 length is 16 residues. V lost 6 bases, J lost 3 bases, and 17 bases lay in between. CDR3 loop: CASSPIGVGANEKLFF. In DNA form, the CDR3 reads TGTGCCAGCAGCCCCATAGGAGTAGGGGCTAATGAAAAACTGTTTTTT.

This clonotype was detected many times. The V gene is TRBV2, the J gene TRBJ2-7; D is perhaps TRBD1 (6 bases). V lost 0 bases, J lost 5 bases, and 20 bases lay in between. This CDR3 is built from 17 residues. The germline V gene has CDR1 SNHLY and CDR2 FYNNEI. For the CDR3, the DNA is TGTGCCAGCAGTGAAGCGGACAGCTGGAGGCAGGCCCACGAGCAGTACTTC. This sequence encodes CASSEADSWRQAHEQYF.

To note about this clonotype: A read error is possible here, since a much larger clone lies one base away. The V gene is TRBV20-1, the J gene TRBJ2-3; the match to TRBD2 covers 12 bases. V lost 6 bases, J lost 4 bases, and 17 bases stayed unmatched. Looked up from germline, CDR1 is DFQATT and CDR2 is SNEGSKA (reference sequence). CDR3 length: 18 amino acids. CDR3 sequence (DNA): TGCAGTGCAAGAATCGAACTAGCGGGAGGAAGCGGCTCAGATACGCAGTATTTT. The encoded protein is CSARIELAGGSGSDTQYF.

A few counts support this clonotype. The V and J genes are TRBV18 and TRBJ1-5; D is perhaps TRBD1 (6 bases). The CDR3 consists of 18 residues. The germline V gene has CDR1 KGHSH and CDR2 LQKENI. V gave up 2 bases and J gave up 6 bases, with 23 bases separating them. The CDR3 loop is CASSPSDGTIGWFQPQHF. CDR3 bases: TGTGCCAGCTCACCAAGCGACGGGACAATTGGGTGGTTTCAGCCCCAGCATTTT.

This clonotype was found a few times. The CDR3 reads CASSFITVGGISTEAFF. For the CDR3, the DNA is TGTGCCAGCAGTTTTATAACCGTCGGGGGGATCTCAACTGAAGCTTTCTTT. The genes are TRBV27 and TRBJ1-1, with D possibly matching TRBD1 (5 bases). The CDR3 is 17 residues long. The germline V gene has CDR1 MNHEY and CDR2 SMNVEV (reference sequence). With 3 bases removed from V and 5 bases from J, the gap between germline ends came to 22 bases.

This clonotype came up many times. The chain joins TRBV30 to TRBJ2-7, with D tentatively TRBD1 or TRBD2 (5 bases each). Germline CDR1 GTSNPN, CDR2 SVGIG (reference sequence). Trimming pared 1 base from V and 6 bases from J, leaving 13 bases between. The CDR3 loop spans 13 amino acids. The CDR3 region has the DNA TGTGCCTGGAGTGCCTTGGGGGTAAGCGAGCAGTACTTC. Protein sequence: CAWSALGVSEQYF.

The genes are TRBV5-1 and TRBJ2-7; 10 positions match TRBD2. The CDR3 contains 14 residues. Per the germline V gene, CDR1 is SGHRS and CDR2 is YFSETQ. J lost 2 bases, V lost 3 bases, and 2 bases had no gene match. CDR3 region: CASSWTSGTYEQYF. The CDR3 DNA reads as TGCGCCAGCAGCTGGACTAGCGGCACCTACGAGCAGTACTTC.

In its sample, this clonotype was seen many times. This chain connects TRBV28 to TRBJ1-5; no reliable D call. The CDR3 is 15 amino acids. The germline V gene encodes CDR1 MDHEN and CDR2 SYDVKM. V was clipped by 3 bases and J by 0 bases, with 9 bases between them. CDR3 sequence: CASSFLGSSNQPQHF. The CDR3, as DNA: TGTGCCAGCAGTTTTTTGGGCAGTAGCAATCAGCCCCAGCATTTT.

This clonotype has a count of ten or more. The chain recombines TRBV30 with TRBJ1-1; D ambiguous. Germline V lookup: CDR1 GTSNPN, CDR2 SVGIG (reference sequence). The ends were cut back, 4 bases at V and 5 bases at J, with 11 bases in the middle. This CDR3 comprises 12 residues. This chain's CDR3 is CAWTNLGTEAFF. CDR3 DNA: TGTGCCTGGACCAACCTGGGGACTGAAGCTTTCTTT.

This clonotype was detected a few times. The V gene is TRBV12-3 or TRBV12-4, the J gene TRBJ2-1; a weak D match, TRBD1 (6 bases). The CDR3 consists of 14 residues. Trimming shortened V by 6 bases and J by 5 bases, and 14 bases separated the two germline ends. The CDR3 is CASSSTGFDNEQFF. The CDR3 coding sequence is TGTGCCAGCAGCAGTACAGGGTTCGACAATGAGCAGTTCTTC.

The chain recombines TRBV6-2 or TRBV6-3 with TRBJ2-1; possible D gene TRBD2, 6 bases. Germline V gene lookup returns CDR1 MNHEY and CDR2 SVGEGT. CDR3 length: 13 residues. Trimming cost V 5 bases and J 6 bases, with 11 bases left between them. The CDR3 sequence: CASSPTSTNEQFF. The CDR3 nucleotides are TGTGCCAGCAGTCCCACTAGCACCAATGAGCAGTTCTTC.

This clonotype was detected many times. V is TRBV19 and J is TRBJ2-2, with D tentatively TRBD2 (7 bases). With 3 bases removed from V and 3 bases from J, the gap between germline ends came to 14 bases. The CDR3 sequence is 16 residues long. CDR1 and CDR2 from the germline V gene are LNHDA and SQIVND (reference sequence). The CDR3 DNA reads as TGTGCCAGTAGTATTGGAGGGGGGGGAGACACCGGGGAGCTGTTTTTT. This gives the protein CASSIGGGGDTGELFF.

The table lists this clonotype with many counts. This chain joins TRBV7-9 and TRBJ2-2, with D perhaps TRBD1 (5 bases). Germline assignment: CDR1 SEHNR and CDR2 FQNEAQ (reference sequence). This CDR3 is built from 15 residues. With 5 bases removed from V and 5 bases from J, the gap between germline ends came to 15 bases. CDR3 coding DNA: TGTGCCAGCAGCCCCAGGGATGTCTTAACCGGGGAGCTGTTTTTT. Residues: CASSPRDVLTGELFF.

The table lists this clonotype with many counts. The chain recombines TRBV24-1 with TRBJ2-6, with 8 bases lining up with TRBD1. The CDR3 loop spans 19 amino acids. Trimming took 0 bases from V and 1 from J; bases not matched to a gene: 7. CDR1 KGHDR and CDR2 SFDVKD come from the germline V gene. The CDR3 nucleotides read TGTGCCACCAGTGATTTGCGGGCGGACAGGGAATCTGGGGCCAACGTCCTGACTTTC. This translates into CATSDLRADRESGANVLTF.

This clonotype was seen at least ten times. The CDR3 DNA is TGTGCCAGCAGCTTAGGTTGGGACAAATATCAGCCCCAGCATTTT. Protein sequence: CASSLGWDKYQPQHF. The chain combines TRBV7-2 with TRBJ1-5, with D perhaps TRBD1 (6 bases). The CDR3 extends over 15 amino acids. V was shortened by 1 base and J by 5 bases, with 12 bases between the two germline ends. The V gene's germline CDR1 is SGHTA and CDR2 FQGNSA.

This clonotype was detected ten times or more. V gene TRBV12-3 or TRBV12-4 combines with J gene TRBJ2-7, with unresolved D. Between the trimmed V and J ends, which lost 3 bases and 4 bases, there was a span of 19 bases. This CDR3 is 16 amino acids long. CDR3 loop: CASSFSMAREVYEQYF. Here the CDR3 DNA reads TGTGCCAGCAGTTTTAGTATGGCCAGAGAAGTTTACGAGCAGTACTTC.

This clonotype was detected ten times or more. This chain links TRBV6-5 with TRBJ2-7, with D possibly matching TRBD1 (6 bases). The V gene lost 3 bases and the J gene lost 2 bases, with 11 bases spanning the gap. Germline loops: CDR1 MNHEY, CDR2 SVGAGI. The CDR3 covers 14 residues. CDR3 amino acids: CASSYAGAPYEQYF. In nucleotides, the CDR3 is TGTGCCAGCAGTTATGCAGGGGCGCCCTACGAGCAGTACTTC.